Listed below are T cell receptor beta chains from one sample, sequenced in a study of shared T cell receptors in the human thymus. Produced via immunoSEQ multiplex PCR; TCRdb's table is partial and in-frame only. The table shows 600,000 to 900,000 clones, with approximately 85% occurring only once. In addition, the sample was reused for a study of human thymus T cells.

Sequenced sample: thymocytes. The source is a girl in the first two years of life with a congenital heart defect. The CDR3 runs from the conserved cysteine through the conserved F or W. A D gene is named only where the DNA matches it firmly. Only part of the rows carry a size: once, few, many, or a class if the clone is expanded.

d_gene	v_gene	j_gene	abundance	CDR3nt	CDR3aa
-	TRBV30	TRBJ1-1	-	TGTGCTAACAGGGACCCCGACCAGGGGAACACTGAAGCTTTCTTT	CANRDPDQGNTEAFF
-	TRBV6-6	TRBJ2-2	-	TGTGCCAGCAGTTGTAACGGGAAAGCGAACACCGGGGAGCTGTTTTTT	CASSCNGKANTGELFF
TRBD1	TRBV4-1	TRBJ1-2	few	TGCGCCAGCAGCCAAGATGTGTACCTCGGGCAGGGGGCCTTCTATGGCTACACCTTC	CASSQDVYLGQGAFYGYTF
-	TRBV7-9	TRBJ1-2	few	TGTGCCAGCAGCTTAAAGGAGGCGGGCTACACCTTC	CASSLKEAGYTF
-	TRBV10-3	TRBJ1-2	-	TGTGCCATCAGTGAAGTGACAGAGGAGTATGGCTACACCTTC	CAISEVTEEYGYTF
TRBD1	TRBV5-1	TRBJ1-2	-	TGCGCCAGCAGGTCCCGGGACAGGGTTAACTATGGCTACACCTTC	CASRSRDRVNYGYTF
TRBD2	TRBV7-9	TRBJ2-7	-	TGTGCCAGCAGCCCCGTGGGCGGGGGAACCTACGAGCAGTACTTC	CASSPVGGGTYEQYF
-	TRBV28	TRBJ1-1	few	TGTGCCAGCAGCCTAGTTTATGGAGACAGACAGAACACTGAAGCTTTCTTT	CASSLVYGDRQNTEAFF
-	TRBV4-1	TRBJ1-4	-	TGCGCCAGCAGCCAAGTATCCCGAGGTTGGAATGAAAAACTGTTTTTT	CASSQVSRGWNEKLFF
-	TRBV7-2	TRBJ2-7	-	TGTGCCAGCAGCTTAAGAGGCGTCAGGGACTACGAGCAGTACTTC	CASSLRGVRDYEQYF
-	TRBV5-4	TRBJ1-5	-	TGTGCCAGCAGCCACTGGACTGAAGATAGCAATCAGCCCCAGCATTTT	CASSHWTEDSNQPQHF